This T cell receptor beta chain was obtained from a study of cytomegalovirus exposure and HLA in healthy donors. Whole-study findings and limits: HLA restriction was apparent for most CMV-associated TCR beta chains in a later analysis.

Use of 60 Vbeta and 13 Jbeta primers characterized the PCR. Only in-frame clones appear in the TCRdb table, and some are missing; sequencing was by immunoSEQ multiplex PCR. The repertoire holds some 270,000 clones, with over 90% as singletons. About this clone: Its antigen is still unknown.

The CDR3 contains 16 residues. CDR1 MNHEY and CDR2 SMNVEV come from the germline V gene (reference sequence). Trimming took off 0 bases at V and 2 bases at J, with 13 bases between the two ends. The rearrangement uses TRBV27 and TRBJ1-2; D ambiguous. The sequence derives from a girl aged 2 to 10 in good health and CMV-seronegative. The specimen sequenced was PBMCs. The CDR3 DNA follows: TGTGCCAGCAGTTTATCGGGGAGGGTACGGAACTATGGCTACACCTTC. It codes for CASSLSGRVRNYGYTF.